This T cell receptor beta chain was retrieved from a study of T cell responses to AZD1222 COVID-19 vaccine. In the case of this clone: Its antigen is not known.

Using immunoSEQ multiplex PCR, the repertoire was profiled, and TCRdb retains in-frame clones only, with some absent. The data show tens of thousands of clones, about 85% seen once. CDR1 and CDR2 (germline): SGHTA, FQGNSA. This CDR3 has 13 residues. V lost 3 bases and J lost 4, with 6 bases in between. Study-level findings and limits: Researchers took repertoire samples only after the peak T cell response had come. Clonal diversity was possibly underestimated, and white British individuals and females predominated among donors.

The sequence derives from an adult in good health. The material was peripheral blood, obtained on day 0 of AZD1222 vaccination. This chain uses TRBV7-2 with TRBJ2-2; unclear D gene. CDR3 sequence (DNA): TGTGCCAGCAGCTTTCATTCCACCGGGGAGCTGTTTTTT. Encoded protein: CASSFHSTGELFF. Drawing the rest from reference TRBV7-2 and TRBJ2-2, the complete variable domain is GAGVSQSPSNKVTEKGKDVELRCDPISGHTALYWYRQSLGQGLEFLIYFQGNSAPDKSGLPSDRFSAERTGGSVSTLTIQRTQQEDSAVYLCASSFHSTGELFFGEGSRLTVL.